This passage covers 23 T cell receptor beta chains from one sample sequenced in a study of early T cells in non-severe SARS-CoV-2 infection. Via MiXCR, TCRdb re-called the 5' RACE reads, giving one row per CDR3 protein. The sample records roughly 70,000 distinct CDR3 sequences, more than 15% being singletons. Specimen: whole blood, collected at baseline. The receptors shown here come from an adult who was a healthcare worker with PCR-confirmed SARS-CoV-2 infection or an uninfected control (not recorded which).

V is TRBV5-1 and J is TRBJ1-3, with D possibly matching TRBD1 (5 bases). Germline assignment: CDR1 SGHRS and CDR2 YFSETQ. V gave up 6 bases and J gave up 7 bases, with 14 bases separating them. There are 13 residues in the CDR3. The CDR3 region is CASTGEGRNTIYF. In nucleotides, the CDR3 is TGCGCCAGCACAGGCGAGGGGAGGAACACCATATATTTT.

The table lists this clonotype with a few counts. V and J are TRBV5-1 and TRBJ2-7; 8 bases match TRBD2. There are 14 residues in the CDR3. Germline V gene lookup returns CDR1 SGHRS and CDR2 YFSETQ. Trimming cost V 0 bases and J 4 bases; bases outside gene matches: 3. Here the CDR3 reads CASSLAGGIYEQYF. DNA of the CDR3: TGCGCCAGCAGCTTGGCGGGGGGGATTTACGAGCAGTACTTC.

The DNA for the CDR3 is TGTGCCAGCAGCCCCAGACTAGGCGGCGGTACGCAGTATTTT. Translated: CASSPRLGGGTQYF. The chain joins TRBV12-3 or TRBV12-4 to TRBJ2-3, with D possibly matching TRBD2 (6 bases). This CDR3 region has 14 residues. V was trimmed by 6 bases and J by 8 bases, leaving 18 bases between them.

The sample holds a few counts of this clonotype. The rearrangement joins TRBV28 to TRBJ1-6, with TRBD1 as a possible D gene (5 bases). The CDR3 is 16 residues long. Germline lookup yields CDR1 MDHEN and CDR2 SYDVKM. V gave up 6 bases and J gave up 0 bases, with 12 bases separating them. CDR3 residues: CASSNTGLSYNSPLHF. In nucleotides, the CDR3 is TGTGCCAGCAGCAATACGGGACTCTCCTATAATTCACCCCTCCACTTT.

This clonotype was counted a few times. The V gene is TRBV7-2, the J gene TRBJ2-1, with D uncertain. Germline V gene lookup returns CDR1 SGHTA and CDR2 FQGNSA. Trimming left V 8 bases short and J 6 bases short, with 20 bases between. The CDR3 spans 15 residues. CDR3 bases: TGTGCCAGCGATAGAGGACCGATAAATCCCAATGAGCAGTTCTTC. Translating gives CASDRGPINPNEQFF.

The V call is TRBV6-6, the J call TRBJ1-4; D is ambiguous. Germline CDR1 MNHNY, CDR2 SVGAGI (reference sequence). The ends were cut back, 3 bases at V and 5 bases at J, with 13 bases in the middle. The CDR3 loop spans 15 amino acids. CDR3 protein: CASSYSSRLNEKLFF. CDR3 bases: TGTGCCAGCAGTTATTCGTCCAGGCTGAATGAAAAACTGTTTTTT.

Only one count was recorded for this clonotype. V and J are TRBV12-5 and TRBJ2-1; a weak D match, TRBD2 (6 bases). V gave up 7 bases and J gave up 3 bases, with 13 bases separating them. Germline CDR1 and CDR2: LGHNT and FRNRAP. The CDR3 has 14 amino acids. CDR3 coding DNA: TGTGCTAGTGAGTGGCGGGGTGACTACAATGAGCAGTTCTTC. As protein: CASEWRGDYNEQFF.

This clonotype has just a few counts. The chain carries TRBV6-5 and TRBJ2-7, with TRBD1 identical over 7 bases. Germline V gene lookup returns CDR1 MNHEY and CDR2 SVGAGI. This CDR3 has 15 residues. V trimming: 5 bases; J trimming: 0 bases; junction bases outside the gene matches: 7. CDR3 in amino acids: CASSPTGVSSYEQYF. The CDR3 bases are TGTGCCAGCAGTCCTACAGGGGTAAGCTCCTACGAGCAGTACTTC.

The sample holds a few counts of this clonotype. The CDR3 region is CASRKQGYTEAFF. The CDR3, as DNA: TGTGCCAGCAGGAAACAGGGCTACACTGAAGCTTTCTTT. This chain links TRBV12-3 or TRBV12-4 with TRBJ1-1; TRBD1 might be the D (6 bases). V was cut by 6 bases and J by 3 bases, with 11 bases left in between. The CDR3 totals 13 residues.

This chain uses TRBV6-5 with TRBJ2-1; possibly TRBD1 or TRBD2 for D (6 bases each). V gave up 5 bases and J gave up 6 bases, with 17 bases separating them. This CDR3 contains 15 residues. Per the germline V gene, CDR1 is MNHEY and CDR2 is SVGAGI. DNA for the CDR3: TGTGCCAGCAGTGCCGTCCAAGGGGGGCCCAATGAGCAGTTCTTC. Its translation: CASSAVQGGPNEQFF.

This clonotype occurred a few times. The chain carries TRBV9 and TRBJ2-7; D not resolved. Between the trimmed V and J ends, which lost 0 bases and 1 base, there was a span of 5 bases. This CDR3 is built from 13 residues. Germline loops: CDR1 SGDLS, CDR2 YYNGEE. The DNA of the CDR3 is TGTGCCAGCAGCGTAGGGCTTTCCTACGAGCAGTACTTC. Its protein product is CASSVGLSYEQYF.

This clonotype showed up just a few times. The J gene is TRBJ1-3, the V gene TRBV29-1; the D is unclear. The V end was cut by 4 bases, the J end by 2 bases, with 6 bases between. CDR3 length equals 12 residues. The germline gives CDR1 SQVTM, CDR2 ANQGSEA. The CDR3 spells CSVGTTGNTIYF. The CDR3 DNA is TGCAGCGTTGGGACTACTGGAAACACCATATATTTT.

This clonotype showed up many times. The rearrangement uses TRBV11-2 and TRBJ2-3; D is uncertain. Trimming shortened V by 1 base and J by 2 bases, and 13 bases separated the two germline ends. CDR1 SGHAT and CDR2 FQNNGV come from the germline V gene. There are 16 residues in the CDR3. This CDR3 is CASSLVTARYTDTQYF. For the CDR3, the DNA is TGTGCCAGCAGCTTAGTTACAGCTCGATACACAGATACGCAGTATTTT.

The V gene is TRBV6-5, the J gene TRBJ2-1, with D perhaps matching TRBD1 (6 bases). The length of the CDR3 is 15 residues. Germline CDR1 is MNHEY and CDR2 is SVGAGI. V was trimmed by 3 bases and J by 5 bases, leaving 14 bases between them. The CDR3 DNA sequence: TGTGCCAGCAGTTATATTGGGGGCAGGGACAATGAGCAGTTCTTC. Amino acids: CASSYIGGRDNEQFF.

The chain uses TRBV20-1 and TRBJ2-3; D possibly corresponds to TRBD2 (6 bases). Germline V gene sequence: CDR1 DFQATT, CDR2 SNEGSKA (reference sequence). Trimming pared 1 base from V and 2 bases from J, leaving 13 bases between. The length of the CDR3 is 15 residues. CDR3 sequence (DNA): TGCAGTGCTAGAGCTCATAGCGGACACACAGATACGCAGTATTTT. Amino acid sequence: CSARAHSGHTDTQYF.

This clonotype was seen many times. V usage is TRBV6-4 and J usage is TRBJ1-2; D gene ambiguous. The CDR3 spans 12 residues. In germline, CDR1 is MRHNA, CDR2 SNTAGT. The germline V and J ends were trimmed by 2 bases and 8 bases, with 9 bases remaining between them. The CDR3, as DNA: TGTGCCAGCAGTGACGGACTTGGAGGCTACACCTTC. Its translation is CASSDGLGGYTF.

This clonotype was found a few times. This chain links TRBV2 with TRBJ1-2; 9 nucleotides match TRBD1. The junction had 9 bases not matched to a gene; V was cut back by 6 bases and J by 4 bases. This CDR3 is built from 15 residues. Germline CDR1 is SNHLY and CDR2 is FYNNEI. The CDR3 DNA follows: TGTGCCAGCAGGATTGGCGGACAGGGGACCTATGGCTACACCTTC. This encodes CASRIGGQGTYGYTF.

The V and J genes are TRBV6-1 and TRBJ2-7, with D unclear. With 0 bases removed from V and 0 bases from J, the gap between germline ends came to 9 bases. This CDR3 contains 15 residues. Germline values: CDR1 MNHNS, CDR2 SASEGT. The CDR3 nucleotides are TGTGCCAGCAGTGAAGCTTTTTTTGGCTCCTACGAGCAGTACTTC. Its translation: CASSEAFFGSYEQYF.

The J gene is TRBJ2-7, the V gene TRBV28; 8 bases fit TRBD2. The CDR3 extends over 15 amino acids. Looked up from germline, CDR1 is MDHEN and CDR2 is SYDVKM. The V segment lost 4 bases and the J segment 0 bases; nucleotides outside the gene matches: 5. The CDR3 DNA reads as TGTGCCAGCAGTTCTGCGGGGGGTACCTCCTACGAGCAGTACTTC. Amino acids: CASSSAGGTSYEQYF.

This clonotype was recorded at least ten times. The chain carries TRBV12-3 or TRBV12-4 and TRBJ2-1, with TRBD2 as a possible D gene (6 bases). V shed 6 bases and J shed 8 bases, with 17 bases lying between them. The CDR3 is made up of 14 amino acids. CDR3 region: CASRSEGDSYEQFF. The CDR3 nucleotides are TGTGCCAGCAGATCCGAAGGGGACTCCTATGAGCAGTTCTTC.

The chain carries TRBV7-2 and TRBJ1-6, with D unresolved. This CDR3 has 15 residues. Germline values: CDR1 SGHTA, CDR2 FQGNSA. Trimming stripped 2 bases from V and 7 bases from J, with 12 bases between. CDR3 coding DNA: TGTGCCAGCAGCTTAAGCGTTATGTCGAATTCACCCCTCCACTTT. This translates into CASSLSVMSNSPLHF.

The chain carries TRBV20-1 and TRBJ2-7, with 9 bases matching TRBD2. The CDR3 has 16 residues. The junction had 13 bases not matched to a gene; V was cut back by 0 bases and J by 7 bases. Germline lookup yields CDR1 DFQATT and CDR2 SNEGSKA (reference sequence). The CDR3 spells CSARDQGLAGVQEQYF. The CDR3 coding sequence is TGCAGTGCTAGAGATCAGGGTTTAGCGGGAGTGCAAGAGCAGTACTTC.

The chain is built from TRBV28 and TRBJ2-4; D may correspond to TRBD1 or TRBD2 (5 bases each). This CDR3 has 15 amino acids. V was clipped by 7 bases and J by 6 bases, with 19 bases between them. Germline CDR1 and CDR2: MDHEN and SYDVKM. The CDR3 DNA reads TGTGCCAGCAACTCCCGGGACCCTACCGGAAACATTCAGTACTTC. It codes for CASNSRDPTGNIQYF.